A selection of T cell receptor beta chains follows, all from one sample in a study of Tregs in tolerant kidney transplant recipients. The data were produced by immunoSEQ multiplex PCR, yet TCRdb's version contains in-frame clones alone and is incomplete. The data contain 75,000 to 80,000 clones, around 93% of them singletons. Sample: Tregs from blood, taken before the transplant. The origin of the receptors is a human donor who received a combined kidney and bone marrow transplant. Each CDR3 is given with its conserved first and last residue. The D gene is left open where the match is weak. Clone sizes are given selectively: once, few, many, or a class where the clone is expanded.

d_gene	len	abundance	v_gene	j_gene	CDR3aa	CDR3nt
TRBD2	14	once	TRBV2	TRBJ2-1	CASSYLTSGNEQFF	TGTGCCAGCAGTTACTTGACTAGCGGGAATGAGCAGTTCTTC
-	12	-	TRBV28	TRBJ1-6	CATWSNNSPLHF	TGTGCCACCTGGAGCAATAATTCACCCCTCCACTTT
-	15	once	TRBV28	TRBJ1-5	CASSSPLWSNQPQHF	TGTGCCAGCAGTTCCCCGCTATGGAGCAATCAGCCCCAGCATTTT
-	16	once	TRBV4-1	TRBJ1-4	CASSQGPGQVNEKLFF	TGCGCCAGCAGCCAAGGGCCGGGACAAGTGAATGAAAAACTGTTTTTT
-	11	-	TRBV29-1	TRBJ2-1	CSLHQGGEQFF	TGCAGCCTACACCAAGGGGGTGAGCAGTTCTTC
TRBD1	14	-	TRBV7-2	TRBJ2-5	CASSERDRQETQYF	TGTGCCAGCAGCGAAAGGGACAGACAAGAGACCCAGTACTTC
-	14	few	TRBV30	TRBJ2-1	CAWSLTVTYNEQFF	TGTGCCTGGAGCCTAACGGTTACCTACAATGAGCAGTTCTTC
TRBD2	13	-	TRBV19	TRBJ2-3	CAAGLAGPYTQYF	TGTGCCGCCGGGCTAGCGGGACCCTATACGCAGTATTTT
TRBD1	14	-	TRBV5-1	TRBJ1-2	CASSLGTGEDGYTF	TGCGCCAGCAGCTTGGGGACAGGGGAGGATGGCTACACCTTC
-	14	-	TRBV18	TRBJ1-2	CASSPLEGGRGYTF	TGTGCCAGCTCACCTCTTGAGGGTGGTCGGGGCTACACCTTC
TRBD2	16	once	TRBV7-2	TRBJ2-7	CASSLEAWTSGYEQYF	TGTGCCAGCAGCTTAGAAGCGTGGACTAGCGGTTACGAGCAGTACTTC
TRBD1	18	-	TRBV28	TRBJ2-6	CASSATGTGGSGANVLTF	TGTGCCAGCAGTGCCACCGGGACAGGGGGTTCGGGGGCCAACGTCCTGACTTTC
-	10	-	TRBV20-1	TRBJ2-5	CSGRRGSQYF	TGCAGTGGTCGTCGGGGGAGCCAGTACTTC
TRBD1	15	-	TRBV2	TRBJ1-1	CASSGGSGGHTEAFF	TGTGCCAGCAGTGGAGGGTCAGGGGGCCACACTGAAGCTTTCTTT
-	13	-	TRBV18	TRBJ2-1	CASSPTNRDTGFF	TGTGCCAGCTCACCAACAAATCGTGACACCGGGTTCTTC
TRBD1	14	-	TRBV9	TRBJ2-2	CASSADRATGELFF	TGTGCCAGCAGCGCGGACAGGGCCACCGGGGAGCTGTTTTTT